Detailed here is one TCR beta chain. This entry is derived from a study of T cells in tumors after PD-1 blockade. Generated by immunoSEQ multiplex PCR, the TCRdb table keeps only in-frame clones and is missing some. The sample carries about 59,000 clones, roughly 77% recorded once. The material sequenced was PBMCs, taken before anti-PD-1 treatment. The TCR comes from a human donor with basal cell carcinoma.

The CDR3 loop is CASSIPGQILTEQYF. The CDR3 nucleotides read TGTGCCAGCAGCATACCGGGACAGATCCTTACCGAGCAGTACTTC. The chain employs TRBV9 and TRBJ2-7; 7 bases map to TRBD1. The CDR3 extends over 15 amino acids. V gave up 4 bases and J gave up 6 bases; unmatched junction bases: 13. Germline assignment: CDR1 SGDLS and CDR2 YYNGEE.